Listed here are 15 T cell receptor beta chains from one sample, sequenced in a study of blood T cell repertoires in COVID-19. Method: immunoSEQ multiplex PCR; TCRdb's copy keeps in-frame clones and lacks some. The table includes 270,000 or so clones, roughly 89% detected once. The sample was peripheral blood. Every receptor here comes from a woman in her twenties or thirties with active or convalescent COVID-19.

The gene calls are TRBV7-9 and TRBJ2-3; D is perhaps TRBD2 (7 bases). The CDR3 is 17 amino acids. The V end was cut by 3 bases, the J end by 2 bases, with 18 bases between. CDR1 and CDR2 from the germline V gene are SEHNR and FQNEAQ (reference sequence). CDR3 bases: TGTGCCAGCAGCTTGTGGGGGGCTAGCGGAGACACAGATACGCAGTATTTT. It is translated as CASSLWGASGDTDTQYF.

The V gene is TRBV30, the J gene TRBJ1-2; TRBD1 aligns across 7 bases. The V gene end was trimmed by 4 bases and the J gene end by 4 bases; junction bases not matched to a gene: 12. From germline, CDR1 is GTSNPN and CDR2 SVGIG (reference sequence). This CDR3 has 15 residues. CDR3 region: CAWNNRGGGGYGYTF. CDR3 nucleotides: TGTGCCTGGAATAACAGGGGAGGAGGTGGCTATGGCTACACCTTC.

DNA for the CDR3: TGCGCCAGCAGTGCCCCCCCGAGGGAAAAACTGTTTTTT. Translation gives CASSAPPREKLFF. The chain carries TRBV10-2 and TRBJ1-4; no reliable D call. V shed 4 bases and J shed 8 bases, with 11 bases lying between them. The CDR3 is 13 amino acids. Germline-derived CDR1 and CDR2 are WSHSY and SAAADI.

The chain couples TRBV7-2 to TRBJ2-7; possible D gene TRBD1, 8 bases. The germline V gene encodes CDR1 SGHTA and CDR2 FQGNSA. V gave up 11 bases and J gave up 3 bases, with 20 bases separating them. The CDR3 loop spans 14 amino acids. The CDR3 sequence is CASHRGGKSYEQYF. CDR3 DNA sequence: TGTGCCTCTCACAGGGGGGGGAAAAGCTACGAGCAGTACTTC.

The chain uses TRBV19 and TRBJ2-6, with D unresolved. V was clipped by 5 bases and J by 0 bases, with 17 bases between them. Germline V gives CDR1 LNHDA, CDR2 SQIVND (reference sequence). CDR3 length: 18 amino acids. The CDR3 nucleotides are TGTGCCAGTAGTTTAAGCCCCGCGTTCCGCTCTGGGGCCAACGTCCTGACTTTC. This sequence encodes CASSLSPAFRSGANVLTF.

CDR3 residues: CASSLGGSEKLFF. The CDR3 bases are TGTGCCAGCAGCTTAGGTGGGAGTGAAAAACTGTTTTTT. V is TRBV7-3 and J is TRBJ1-4; D gene unclear. The CDR3 spans 13 residues. Germline CDR1 and CDR2: SGHTA and FQGTGA. Trimming removed 2 bases from V and 7 bases from J, with 8 bases in between. Using reference TRBV7-3 and TRBJ1-4 for the parts outside the CDR3, the full variable domain is GAGVSQTPSNKVTEKGKYVELRCDPISGHTALYWYRQSLGQGPEFLIYFQGTGAADDSGLPNDRFFAVRPEGSVSTLKIQRTERGDSAVYLCASSLGGSEKLFFGSGTQLSVL.

This clone came up a few times. The chain has TRBV19 and TRBJ2-2; TRBD2 is a possible D gene (5 bases). Germline V CDR1 and CDR2: LNHDA, SQIVND (reference sequence). This CDR3 spans 13 amino acids. V lost 4 bases to trimming and J lost 6 bases, with 9 bases between them. The CDR3 protein is CASSTTGAGELFF. The CDR3 nucleotides are TGTGCCAGTAGTACTACCGGGGCCGGGGAGCTGTTTTTT. Full variable domain (outside the CDR3, taken from reference TRBV19 and TRBJ2-2): DGGITQSPKYLFRKEGQNVTLSCEQNLNHDAMYWYRQDPGQGLRLIYYSQIVNDFQKGDIAEGYSVSREKKESFPLTVTSAQKNPTAFYLCASSTTGAGELFFGEGSRLTVL.

V usage is TRBV5-4 and J usage is TRBJ1-2; 7 bases match TRBD1. Trimming took 3 bases from V and 4 from J; bases not matched to a gene: 9. The CDR3 runs 15 residues. The germline V gene encodes CDR1 SGHNT and CDR2 YYREEE (reference sequence). DNA of the CDR3: TGTGCCAGCAGCTACAACAGGGGAGGCCTCTATGGCTACACCTTC. Protein product: CASSYNRGGLYGYTF.

The gene calls are TRBV6-6 and TRBJ2-1; TRBD2 might be the D (6 bases). From germline, CDR1 is MNHNY and CDR2 SVGAGI (reference sequence). This CDR3 has 14 amino acids. V was cut by 6 bases and J by 2 bases, with 11 bases left in between. CDR3 sequence: CASSPRTTYNEQFF. DNA for the CDR3: TGTGCCAGCAGCCCTAGGACTACCTACAATGAGCAGTTCTTC.

The CDR3: CASSVGTSGGAHTGELFF. The DNA of the CDR3 is TGTGCCAGCAGCGTAGGCACTAGCGGGGGGGCCCACACCGGGGAGCTGTTTTTT. The chain couples TRBV9 to TRBJ2-2, with 13 bases that match TRBD2. Germline CDR1 reads SGDLS; CDR2 reads YYNGEE. This CDR3 comprises 18 residues. With V trimmed by 0 bases and J by 3 bases, 5 bases remained unmatched.

In this sample, this clone turned up once. V is TRBV5-4 and J is TRBJ2-3, with 12 bases fitting TRBD2. Germline CDR1 and CDR2: SGHNT and YYREEE (reference sequence). The V and J ends lost 3 bases and 4 bases, in that order; junction bases with no gene match: 9. This CDR3 spans 17 amino acids. Here the CDR3 reads CASSSDASGGVPDTQYF. The CDR3 DNA follows: TGTGCCAGCAGCTCTGACGCTAGCGGGGGGGTTCCAGATACGCAGTATTTT.

The rearrangement joins TRBV11-2 to TRBJ1-1; TRBD1 is a possible D gene (6 bases). The CDR3 is 12 residues long. The germline V and J ends were trimmed by 5 bases and 8 bases, with 12 bases remaining between them. The germline V gene encodes CDR1 SGHAT and CDR2 FQNNGV. CDR3 DNA sequence: TGTGCCAGCAGCCGCGGGGGGGCCGAAGCTTTCTTT. Translation gives CASSRGGAEAFF.

The chain joins TRBV12-5 to TRBJ2-1, with 7 bases aligning to TRBD2. The ends lost 4 bases at V and 12 bases at J; junction bases unmatched: 6. The CDR3 totals 12 residues. CDR1 LGHNT and CDR2 FRNRAP come from the germline V gene. Here the CDR3 DNA reads TGTGCTAGTGGTTATGTGGGGGGGGTGCAGTTCTTC. Amino acids: CASGYVGGVQFF.

This chain connects TRBV7-9 to TRBJ1-3; 9 positions agree with TRBD1. Per germline, CDR1 SEHNR and CDR2 FQNEAQ (reference sequence). The V gene end was trimmed by 5 bases and the J gene end by 3 bases; junction bases not matched to a gene: 5. The CDR3 covers 15 residues. This CDR3 is CASSEQTGGGNTIYF. CDR3 nucleotides: TGTGCCAGCAGCGAACAGACAGGGGGTGGAAACACCATATATTTT.

This chain joins TRBV4-3 and TRBJ1-2, with 8 bases aligning to TRBD1. The V gene end was trimmed by 3 bases and the J gene end by 5 bases; junction bases not matched to a gene: 8. The germline V gene has CDR1 LGHNA and CDR2 YSLEER. The CDR3 runs 15 residues. CDR3 residues: CASSQGQGQAYGYTF. The CDR3 nucleotides are TGCGCCAGCAGCCAGGGCCAGGGACAGGCTTATGGCTACACCTTC.